The following is a T cell receptor (beta chain) sequence with its context. Its specificity is not known. Receiving focal radiation plus CTLA-4 blockade with ipilimumab were patients who had chemo-refractory metastatic non-small-cell lung cancer. This record belongs to a study of radiotherapy plus CTLA-4 blockade in lung cancer. In the study overall: Disease control was achieved by 31% of patients, and objective responses by 15% to 20%. Study results and limitations: Blood TCR clones of tumor origin expanded after radiotherapy plus ipilimumab. Reports state that early shifts in blood T cell clones, with interferon-beta, best predicted response.

The germline V gene encodes CDR1 SNHLY and CDR2 FYNNEI. The CDR3 has 15 residues. V was shortened by 2 bases and J by 4 bases, with 14 bases between the two germline ends. TCRdb's table, derived via immunoSEQ multiplex PCR, lists solely in-frame clones and lacks some. The data show tens of thousands of clones, 70% to 85% seen once. The origin of this receptor is a human donor with non-small cell lung cancer who had a partial response to radiotherapy plus ipilimumab. The input for sequencing was peripheral blood, taken from a patient treated with radiotherapy plus ipilimumab. V gene TRBV2 combines with J gene TRBJ1-2, with a weak D call TRBD1 (5 bases). CDR3 loop: CASSETGQGSYGYTF. The CDR3 DNA is TGTGCCAGCAGTGAAACGGGTCAGGGCAGCTATGGCTACACCTTC.